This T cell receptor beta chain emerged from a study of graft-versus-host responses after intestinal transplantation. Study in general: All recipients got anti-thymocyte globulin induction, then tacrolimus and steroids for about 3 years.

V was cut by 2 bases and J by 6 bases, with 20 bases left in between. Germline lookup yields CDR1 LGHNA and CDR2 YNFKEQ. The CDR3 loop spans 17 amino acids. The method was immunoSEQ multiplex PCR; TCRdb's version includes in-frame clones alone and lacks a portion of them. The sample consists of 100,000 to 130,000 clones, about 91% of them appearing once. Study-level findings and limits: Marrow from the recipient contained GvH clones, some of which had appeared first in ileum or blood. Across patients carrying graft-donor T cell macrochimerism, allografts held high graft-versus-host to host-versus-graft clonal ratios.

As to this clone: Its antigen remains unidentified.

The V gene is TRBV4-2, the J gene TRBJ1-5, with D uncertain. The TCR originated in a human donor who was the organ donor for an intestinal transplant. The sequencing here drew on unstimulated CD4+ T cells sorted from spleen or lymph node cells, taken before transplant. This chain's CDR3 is CASSQSLTSPIGQPQHF. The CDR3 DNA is TGTGCCAGCAGCCAATCGCTTACAAGTCCGATCGGTCAGCCCCAGCATTTT.